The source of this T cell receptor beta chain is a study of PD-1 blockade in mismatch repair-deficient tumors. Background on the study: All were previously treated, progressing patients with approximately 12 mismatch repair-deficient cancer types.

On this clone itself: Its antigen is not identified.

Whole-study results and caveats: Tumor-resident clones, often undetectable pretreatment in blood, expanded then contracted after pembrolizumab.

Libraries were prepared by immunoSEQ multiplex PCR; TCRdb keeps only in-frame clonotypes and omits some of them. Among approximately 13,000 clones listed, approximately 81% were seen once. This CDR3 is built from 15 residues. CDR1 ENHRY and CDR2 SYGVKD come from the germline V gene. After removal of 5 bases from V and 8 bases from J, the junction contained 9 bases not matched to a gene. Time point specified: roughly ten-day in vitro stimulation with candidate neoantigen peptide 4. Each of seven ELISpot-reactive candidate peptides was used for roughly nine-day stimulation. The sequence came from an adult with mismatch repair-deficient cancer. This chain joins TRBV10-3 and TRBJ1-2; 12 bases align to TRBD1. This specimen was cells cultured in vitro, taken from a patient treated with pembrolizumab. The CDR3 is CAISTPGQGAMGYTF. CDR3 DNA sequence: TGTGCCATCAGTACTCCGGGACAGGGGGCGATGGGCTACACCTTC.